What follows are 28 T cell receptor beta chains derived from one specimen sequenced in a study of cytomegalovirus exposure and HLA in healthy donors (dated by TCRdb to about 2017). The method was the immunoSEQ multiplex PCR assay. A mixture of 60 forward primers for TCR Vbeta segments and 13 reverse primers for TCR Jbeta segments was used in the multiplex PCR. Held by TCRdb, this immuneACCESS table contains in-frame sequences only and omits some clones. Under half of the omission traces to an unresolved V gene where checked; the cause of the rest is unknown. The sample table gives under 90,000 clones. The ten largest clones capture roughly 15% of the sample. The specimen was PBMCs. Receptors were obtained from a middle-aged man in good health and CMV-seropositive.

The V and J genes are TRBV7-2 and TRBJ1-6; 8 bases map to TRBD1. Trimming removed 1 base from V and 9 bases from J; junction bases left unmatched: 5. The V gene's germline CDR1 is SGHTA and CDR2 FQGNSA. The CDR3 spans 15 residues. The CDR3 loop is CASSLVRDRSSPLHF. The DNA of the CDR3 is TGTGCCAGCAGCTTAGTACGGGACAGGAGTTCACCCCTCCACTTT.

V gene TRBV6-5 combines with J gene TRBJ1-1; 7 bases are a match to TRBD1. CDR1 and CDR2 (germline): MNHEY, SVGAGI. This CDR3 is built from 12 residues. V lost 9 bases, J lost 3 bases, and 4 bases stayed unmatched. The CDR3 nucleotides are TGTGCCAGTGGCAGGGGGGACACTGAAGCTTTCTTT. Translating it yields CASGRGDTEAFF.

This chain's CDR3 is CASSSTGGENTEAFF. The CDR3, as DNA: TGTGCCAGCAGCTCAACCGGCGGAGAGAACACTGAAGCTTTCTTT. The chain combines TRBV7-6 with TRBJ1-1; D is uncertain. The CDR3 sequence is 15 residues long. The germline V gene has CDR1 SGHVS and CDR2 FNYEAQ. The germline V and J ends were trimmed by 4 bases and 1 base, with 13 bases remaining between them.

This chain uses TRBV27 with TRBJ2-7, with 13 bases lining up with TRBD2. The V gene end was trimmed by 6 bases and the J gene end by 3 bases; junction bases not matched to a gene: 8. Germline CDR1 is MNHEY and CDR2 is SMNVEV (reference sequence). The CDR3 is 16 amino acids. The CDR3 coding sequence is TGTGCCAGCAGCCCCCCGGGACTAGCGGGACGCTACGAGCAGTACTTC. Its translation: CASSPPGLAGRYEQYF.

The chain couples TRBV7-9 to TRBJ1-5; weak D call: TRBD1 (6 bases). The length of the CDR3 is 13 residues. From germline, CDR1 is SEHNR and CDR2 FQNEAQ (reference sequence). V was trimmed by 3 bases and J by 5 bases, leaving 8 bases between them. This CDR3 reads CASSLGAYQPQHF. The CDR3, as DNA: TGTGCCAGCAGCTTGGGGGCTTATCAGCCCCAGCATTTT.

The rearrangement uses TRBV29-1 and TRBJ2-6; TRBD1 matches at 8 bases. Trimming took 5 bases from V and 1 from J; bases not matched to a gene: 10. The CDR3 is 17 residues long. Germline V gene sequence: CDR1 SQVTM, CDR2 ANQGSEA. This CDR3 is CSVYLTGVRSGANVLTF. CDR3 DNA: TGCAGCGTTTACTTGACAGGGGTGAGATCTGGGGCCAACGTCCTGACTTTC.

Comments on this clone: One end of the junction does not line up with germline, which may come from a read error. The CDR3 sequence: CASSYREHQPQHF. CDR3 sequence (DNA): TGTGCCAGTAGTTACAGGGAGCATCAGCCCCAGCATTTT. The chain is built from TRBV6-6 and TRBJ1-5; D possibly corresponds to TRBD1 (6 bases). CDR3 length: 13 residues. The germline V gene has CDR1 MNHNY and CDR2 SVGAGI (reference sequence).

The chain combines TRBV4-2 with TRBJ1-4; TRBD1 agrees at 10 bases. V gave up 0 bases and J gave up 8 bases; unmatched junction bases: 6. The CDR3 loop spans 16 amino acids. Germline V gives CDR1 LGHNA, CDR2 YNFKEQ. The CDR3: CASSQDKGQGGEKLFF. CDR3 in DNA: TGTGCCAGCAGCCAAGATAAAGGACAGGGGGGGGAAAAACTGTTTTTT.

The genes are TRBV6-5 and TRBJ2-7; D is possibly TRBD1 (7 bases). CDR1 and CDR2 from the germline V gene are MNHEY and SVGAGI. CDR3 size: 15 residues. V dropped 9 bases and J dropped 8 bases, with 26 bases sitting between them. The CDR3 spells CARRQRRDSQRKQYV. CDR3 coding DNA: TGTGCCAGGAGACAGAGGCGGGACAGCCAAAGGAAGCAGTACGTC.

The DNA for the CDR3 is TGTGCCACCAGGGATGCAGGGTGGAACACTGAAGCTTTCTTT. This gives the protein CATRDAGWNTEAFF. The chain is built from TRBV15 and TRBJ1-1; tentatively, D is TRBD1 (5 bases). Germline-derived CDR1 and CDR2 are LNHNV and YYDKDF (reference sequence). This CDR3 comprises 14 residues. V dropped 6 bases and J dropped 1 base, with 12 bases sitting between them.

V usage is TRBV6-1 and J usage is TRBJ1-2, with TRBD1 as a possible D gene (6 bases). Trimming shortened V by 5 bases and J by 4 bases, and 11 bases separated the two germline ends. CDR1 is MNHNS and CDR2 is SASEGT in the germline V gene. The CDR3 is 13 residues long. The CDR3 region has the DNA TGTGCCAGCAGTAACAGGGAAACCTATGGCTACACCTTC. This codes for CASSNRETYGYTF.

V is TRBV18 and J is TRBJ2-7; D remains unclear. This CDR3 spans 13 amino acids. V was shortened by 4 bases and J by 7 bases, with 14 bases between the two germline ends. The V gene's germline CDR1 is KGHSH and CDR2 LQKENI. The CDR3 nucleotides are TGTGCCAGCTCACTAACAGCCTCGAGGGAGCAGTACGTC. This encodes CASSLTASREQYV.

V is TRBV19 and J is TRBJ1-5, with a possible D match to TRBD1 (5 bases). The length of the CDR3 is 15 residues. Per the germline V gene, CDR1 is LNHDA and CDR2 is SQIVND (reference sequence). V lost 4 bases, J lost 5 bases, and 15 bases lay in between. CDR3 in amino acids: CASSKGREVHQPQHF. In DNA, the CDR3 is TGTGCCAGTAGTAAGGGCAGGGAGGTTCATCAGCCCCAGCATTTT.

The chain has TRBV5-6 and TRBJ2-6, with 9 bases fitting TRBD2. V dropped 7 bases and J dropped 1; count of bases not matched to a gene: 6. CDR3 length: 16 residues. In germline, CDR1 is SGHDT, CDR2 YYEEEE. CDR3 in DNA: TGTGCCAGCGGCCGAGCGGGGGGTTCTGGGGCCAACGTCCTGACTTTC. This codes for CASGRAGGSGANVLTF. The complete variable domain, with remaining parts taken from reference TRBV5-6 and TRBJ2-6, reads DAGVTQSPTHLIKTRGQQVTLRCSPKSGHDTVSWYQQALGQGPQFIFQYYEEEERQRGNFPDRFSGHQFPNYSSELNVNALLLGDSALYLCASGRAGGSGANVLTFGAGSRLTVL.

The chain has TRBV6-4 and TRBJ2-7, with D possibly matching TRBD1 (5 bases). The germline gives CDR1 MRHNA, CDR2 SNTAGT. CDR3 length: 12 residues. The ends were cut back, 10 bases at V and 3 bases at J, with 13 bases in the middle. This CDR3 is CATKGQVYEQYV. The CDR3 DNA reads TGTGCCACCAAAGGACAAGTCTACGAGCAGTACGTC.

V usage is TRBV11-2 and J usage is TRBJ1-2; TRBD1 is a possible D gene (5 bases). The germline CDR1 and CDR2 sequences are SGHAT and FQNNGV. The CDR3 has 15 amino acids. V lost 0 bases and J 7 bases, leaving 15 bases between the germline ends. The CDR3 sequence: CASSLDRDRSGGYTF. CDR3 DNA sequence: TGTGCCAGCAGCTTAGATCGGGACCGTAGCGGTGGCTACACCTTC. Together with reference TRBV11-2 and TRBJ1-2, the CDR3 gives the full variable domain: EAGVAQSPRYKIIEKRQSVAFWCNPISGHATLYWYQQILGQGPKLLIQFQNNGVVDDSQLPKDRFSAERLKGVDSTLKIQPAKLEDSAVYLCASSLDRDRSGGYTFGSGTRLTVV.

The genes are TRBV9 and TRBJ2-3; 7 nucleotides match TRBD1. The CDR3 runs to 15 residues. In germline, CDR1 is SGDLS, CDR2 YYNGEE. V shed 4 bases, J shed 2 bases, and the junction held 7 bases outside the gene matches. DNA for the CDR3: TGTGCCAGCAGCACCCACACAGGGGACACAGATACGCAGTATTTT. Translated: CASSTHTGDTDTQYF.

V and J are TRBV4-1 and TRBJ1-6; D might be TRBD1 (5 bases). V lost 0 bases to trimming and J lost 8 bases, with 11 bases between them. The CDR3 runs 15 residues. From germline, CDR1 is MGHRA and CDR2 YSYEKL. Written as DNA, the CDR3 is TGCGCCAGCAGCCAAGATAACGGAGGGGATTCACCCCTCCACTTT. Protein sequence: CASSQDNGGDSPLHF.

This chain joins TRBV15 and TRBJ2-7; weak D call: TRBD1 (8 bases). CDR3 length: 15 residues. V lost 3 bases, J lost 2 bases, and 14 bases lay in between. Germline lookup yields CDR1 LNHNV and CDR2 YYDKDF (reference sequence). The DNA for the CDR3 is TGTGCCACCAGCAGTAGACAGGGGAGGGCCTACGAGCAGTACTTC. This sequence encodes CATSSRQGRAYEQYF. The full variable domain, completed using reference TRBV15 and TRBJ2-7, is DAMVIQNPRYQVTQFGKPVTLSCSQTLNHNVMYWYQQKSSQAPKLLFHYYDKDFNNEADTPDNFQSRRPNTSFCFLDIRSPGLGDTAMYLCATSSRQGRAYEQYFGPGTRLTVT.

Worth noting for this clone: This specimen includes other DNA sequences encoding the same CDR3. J is TRBJ1-4 and V is TRBV6-5, with D unclear. Germline values: CDR1 MNHEY, CDR2 SVGAGI. V lost 2 bases and J lost 4, with 8 bases in between. The CDR3 is made up of 14 amino acids. CDR3: CASSYGQFNEKLFF. Written as DNA, the CDR3 is TGTGCCAGCAGTTACGGCCAGTTTAATGAAAAACTGTTTTTT.

The genes are TRBV4-2 and TRBJ1-3, with D tentatively TRBD1 (6 bases). V lost 0 bases to trimming and J lost 2 bases, with 11 bases between them. The CDR3 has 16 residues. Per germline, CDR1 LGHNA and CDR2 YNFKEQ. Here the CDR3 DNA reads TGTGCCAGCAGCCAAGATAACAGGGTAGCTGGAAACACCATATATTTT. Translated, it gives CASSQDNRVAGNTIYF.

The chain recombines TRBV7-2 with TRBJ2-1, with 10 bases fitting TRBD1. This CDR3 has 12 amino acids. The V segment lost 5 bases and the J segment 15 bases; nucleotides outside the gene matches: 7. The germline V gene has CDR1 SGHTA and CDR2 FQGNSA. This CDR3 is CASSGDRGRVFF. CDR3 DNA sequence: TGTGCCAGCAGCGGTGACAGGGGGCGCGTGTTCTTC.

The V and J genes are TRBV12-5 and TRBJ1-1, with D possibly matching TRBD1 (5 bases). Germline CDR1 is LGHNT and CDR2 is FRNRAP. The CDR3 spans 14 residues. Between the trimmed V and J ends, which lost 1 base and 4 bases, there was a span of 10 bases. The CDR3 nucleotides read TGTGCTAGTGGTTTGGGGGGCTTGGGCACTGAAGCTTTCTTT. It translates to CASGLGGLGTEAFF.

The chain has TRBV19 and TRBJ2-5; D is uncertain. From germline, CDR1 is LNHDA and CDR2 SQIVND (reference sequence). This CDR3 has 14 residues. V was trimmed by 3 bases and J by 5 bases, leaving 13 bases between them. CDR3 region: CASSIVTKSETQYF. Written as DNA, the CDR3 is TGTGCCAGTAGTATTGTGACAAAAAGTGAGACCCAGTACTTC. Supplemented by reference TRBV19 and TRBJ2-5, the full variable domain reads DGGITQSPKYLFRKEGQNVTLSCEQNLNHDAMYWYRQDPGQGLRLIYYSQIVNDFQKGDIAEGYSVSREKKESFPLTVTSAQKNPTAFYLCASSIVTKSETQYFGPGTRLLVL.

The CDR3 bases are TGTGCCAGCAGTCTAACTAGCGGGGGGGCGCATGAGCAGTTCTTC. Translation gives CASSLTSGGAHEQFF. The chain couples TRBV7-2 to TRBJ2-1; 13 nucleotides line up with TRBD2. CDR3 length equals 15 residues. Germline V gene sequence: CDR1 SGHTA, CDR2 FQGNSA. Trimming took 6 bases from V and 8 from J; bases not matched to a gene: 7.

This chain connects TRBV6-4 to TRBJ2-1, with a tentative D call TRBD1 (5 bases). CDR1 and CDR2 (germline): MRHNA, SNTAGT. V lost 2 bases, J lost 5 bases, and 13 bases lay in between. The CDR3 extends over 15 amino acids. The CDR3 is CASSDTLTVHNEQFF. The DNA of the CDR3 is TGTGCCAGCAGTGACACCCTGACAGTCCACAATGAGCAGTTCTTC.

V and J are TRBV7-2 and TRBJ2-7; possible D gene TRBD1, 6 bases. Germline CDR1 and CDR2: SGHTA and FQGNSA. V lost 3 bases and J 5 bases, leaving 14 bases between the germline ends. The CDR3 has 14 amino acids. The CDR3 sequence is CASSLVRGSDEQYF. CDR3 DNA: TGTGCCAGCAGCTTGGTGAGGGGGTCGGACGAGCAGTACTTC.

This chain connects TRBV7-2 to TRBJ1-1; no clear D. The CDR3 runs to 14 residues. V lost 9 bases, J lost 1 base, and 15 bases lay in between. Germline V gene sequence: CDR1 SGHTA, CDR2 FQGNSA. The CDR3 here is CASRSTPGNTEAFF. CDR3 sequence (DNA): TGTGCCAGTCGATCGACCCCAGGGAACACTGAAGCTTTCTTT.